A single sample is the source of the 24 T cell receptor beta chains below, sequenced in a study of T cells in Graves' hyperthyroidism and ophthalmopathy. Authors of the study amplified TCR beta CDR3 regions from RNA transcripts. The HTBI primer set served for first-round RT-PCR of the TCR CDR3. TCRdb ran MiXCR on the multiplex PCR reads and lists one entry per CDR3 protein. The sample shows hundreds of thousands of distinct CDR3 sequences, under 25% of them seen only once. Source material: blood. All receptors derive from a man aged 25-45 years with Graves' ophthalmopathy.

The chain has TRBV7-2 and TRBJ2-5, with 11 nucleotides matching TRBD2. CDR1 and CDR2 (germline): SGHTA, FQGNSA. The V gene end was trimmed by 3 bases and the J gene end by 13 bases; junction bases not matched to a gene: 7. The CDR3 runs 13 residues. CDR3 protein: CASSLGTSGLWYF. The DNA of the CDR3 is TGTGCCAGCAGCTTGGGGACTAGCGGTCTATGGTACTTC.

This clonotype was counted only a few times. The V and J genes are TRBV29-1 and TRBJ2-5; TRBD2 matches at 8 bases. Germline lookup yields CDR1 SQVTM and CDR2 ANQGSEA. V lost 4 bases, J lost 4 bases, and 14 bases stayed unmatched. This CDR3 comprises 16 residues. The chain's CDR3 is CSVAGGERLLGETQYF. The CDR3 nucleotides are TGCAGCGTTGCCGGGGGGGAAAGGCTTCTCGGAGAGACCCAGTACTTC.

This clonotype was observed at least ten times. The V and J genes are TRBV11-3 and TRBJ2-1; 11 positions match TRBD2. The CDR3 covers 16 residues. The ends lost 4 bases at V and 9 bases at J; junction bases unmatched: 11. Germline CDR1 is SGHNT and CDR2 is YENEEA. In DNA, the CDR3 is TGTGCCAGCAGCTCCCCCCTACTAGCGGGAGCGGGTGAGCAGTTCTTC. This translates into CASSSPLLAGAGEQFF.

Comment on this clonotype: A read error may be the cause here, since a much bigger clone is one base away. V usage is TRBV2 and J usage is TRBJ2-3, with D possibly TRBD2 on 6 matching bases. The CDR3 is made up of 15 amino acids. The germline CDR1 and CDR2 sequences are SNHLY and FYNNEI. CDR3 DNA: TGTGCCAGCAGACGACTAGGCGGAGGCACAGATATGCAGTATTTT. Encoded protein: CASRRLGGGTDMQYF.

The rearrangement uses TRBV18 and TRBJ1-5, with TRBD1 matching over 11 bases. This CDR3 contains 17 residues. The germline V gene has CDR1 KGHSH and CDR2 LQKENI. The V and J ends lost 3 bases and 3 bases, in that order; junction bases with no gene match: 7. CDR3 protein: CASSPPGQGDYNQPQHF. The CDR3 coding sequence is TGTGCCAGCTCACCTCCGGGACAGGGGGATTACAATCAGCCCCAGCATTTT.

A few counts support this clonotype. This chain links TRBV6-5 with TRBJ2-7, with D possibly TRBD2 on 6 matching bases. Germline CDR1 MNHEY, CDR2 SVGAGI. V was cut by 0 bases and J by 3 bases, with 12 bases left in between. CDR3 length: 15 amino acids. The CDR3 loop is CASSYSPSAYYEQYF. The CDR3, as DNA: TGTGCCAGCAGTTACTCGCCTAGCGCCTACTACGAGCAGTACTTC.

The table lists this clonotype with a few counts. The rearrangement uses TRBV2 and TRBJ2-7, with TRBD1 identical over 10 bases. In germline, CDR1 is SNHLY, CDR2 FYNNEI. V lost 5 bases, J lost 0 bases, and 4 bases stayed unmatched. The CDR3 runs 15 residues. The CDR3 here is CASSRDRGSSYEQYF. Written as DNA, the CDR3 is TGTGCCAGCAGTCGGGACAGGGGCTCCTCCTACGAGCAGTACTTC.

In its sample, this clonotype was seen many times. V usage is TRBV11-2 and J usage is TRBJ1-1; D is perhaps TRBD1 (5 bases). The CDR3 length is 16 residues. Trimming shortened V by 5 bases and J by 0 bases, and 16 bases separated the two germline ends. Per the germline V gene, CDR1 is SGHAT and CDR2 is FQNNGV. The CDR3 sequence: CASSQRGLGVNTEAFF. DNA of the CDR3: TGTGCCAGCAGCCAGCGGGGCCTTGGGGTGAACACTGAAGCTTTCTTT.

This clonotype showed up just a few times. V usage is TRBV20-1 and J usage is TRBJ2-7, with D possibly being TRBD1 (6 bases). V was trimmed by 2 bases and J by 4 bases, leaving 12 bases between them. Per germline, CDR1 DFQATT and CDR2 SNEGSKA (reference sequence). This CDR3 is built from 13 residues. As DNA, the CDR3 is TGCAGTGCTAGACCCGGGACACCTTACGAGCAGTACTTC. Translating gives CSARPGTPYEQYF.

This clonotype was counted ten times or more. The CDR3 is CASSYGQYSYEQYF. The CDR3 DNA is TGTGCCAGCAGTTACGGACAGTACTCCTACGAGCAGTACTTC. The chain recombines TRBV6-5 with TRBJ2-7; TRBD1 might be the D (6 bases). The CDR3 sequence is 14 residues long. CDR1 and CDR2 (germline): MNHEY, SVGAGI. V shed 2 bases and J shed 0 bases, with 8 bases lying between them.

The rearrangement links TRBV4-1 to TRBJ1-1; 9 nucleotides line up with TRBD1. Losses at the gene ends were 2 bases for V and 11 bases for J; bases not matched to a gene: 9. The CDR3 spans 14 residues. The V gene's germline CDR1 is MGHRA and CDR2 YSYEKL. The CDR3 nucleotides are TGCGCCAGCAGCCAAACAGGGGGCCGCCGGGGCGCTTTCTTT. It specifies CASSQTGGRRGAFF.

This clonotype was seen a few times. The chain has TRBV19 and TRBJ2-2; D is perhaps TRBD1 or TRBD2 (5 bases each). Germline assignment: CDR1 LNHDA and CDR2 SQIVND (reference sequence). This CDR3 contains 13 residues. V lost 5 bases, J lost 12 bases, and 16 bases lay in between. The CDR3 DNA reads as TGTGCCAGTAGTCGCAGGGACGTGAGGAAGCTGTTTTTT. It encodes CASSRRDVRKLFF. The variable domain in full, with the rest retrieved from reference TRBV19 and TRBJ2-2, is DGGITQSPKYLFRKEGQNVTLSCEQNLNHDAMYWYRQDPGQGLRLIYYSQIVNDFQKGDIAEGYSVSREKKESFPLTVTSAQKNPTAFYLCASSRRDVRKLFFGEGSRLTVL.

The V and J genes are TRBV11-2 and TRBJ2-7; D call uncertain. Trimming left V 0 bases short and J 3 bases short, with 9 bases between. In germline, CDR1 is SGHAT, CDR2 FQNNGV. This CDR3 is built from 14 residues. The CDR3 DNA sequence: TGTGCCAGCAGCTTAGAGCTGGGCTACTACGAGCAGTACTTC. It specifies CASSLELGYYEQYF.

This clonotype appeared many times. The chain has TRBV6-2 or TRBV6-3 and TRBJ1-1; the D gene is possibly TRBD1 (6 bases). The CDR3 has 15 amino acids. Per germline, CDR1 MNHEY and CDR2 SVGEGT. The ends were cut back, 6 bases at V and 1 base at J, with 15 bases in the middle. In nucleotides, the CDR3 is TGTGCCAGCAGAACCGCCGGGACACCGAACACTGAAGCTTTCTTT. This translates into CASRTAGTPNTEAFF.

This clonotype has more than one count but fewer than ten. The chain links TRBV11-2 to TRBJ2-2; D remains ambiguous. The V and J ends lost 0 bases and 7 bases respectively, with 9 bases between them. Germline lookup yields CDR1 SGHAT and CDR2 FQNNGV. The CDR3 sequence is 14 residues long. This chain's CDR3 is CASSLERRVGELFF. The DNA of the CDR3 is TGTGCCAGCAGCTTAGAAAGGAGAGTCGGGGAGCTGTTTTTT.

CDR3 nucleotide sequence: TGTGCCAGCAACTTAGCGGGTGGGGGTGTGGGTGAGCAGTTCTTC. It encodes CASNLAGGGVGEQFF. V is TRBV12-3 or TRBV12-4 and J is TRBJ2-1, with 7 bases fitting TRBD2. V shed 7 bases, J shed 9 bases, and the junction held 15 bases outside the gene matches. The CDR3 covers 15 residues.

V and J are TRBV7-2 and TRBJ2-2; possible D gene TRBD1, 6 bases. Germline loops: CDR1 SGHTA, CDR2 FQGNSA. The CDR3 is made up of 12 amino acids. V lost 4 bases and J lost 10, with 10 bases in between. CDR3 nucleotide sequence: TGTGCCAGCAGCTGGCAGGGGATGGAGCTGTTTTTT. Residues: CASSWQGMELFF. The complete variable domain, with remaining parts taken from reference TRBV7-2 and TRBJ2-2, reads GAGVSQSPSNKVTEKGKDVELRCDPISGHTALYWYRQSLGQGLEFLIYFQGNSAPDKSGLPSDRFSAERTGGSVSTLTIQRTQQEDSAVYLCASSWQGMELFFGEGSRLTVL.

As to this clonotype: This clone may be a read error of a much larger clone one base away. The CDR3 protein is CASSHRGDGGRNEQFF. CDR3 bases: TGTGCCAGCAGCCACCGGGGGGACGGGGGTCGAAATGAGCAGTTCTTC. The chain links TRBV11-2 to TRBJ2-1, with 7 bases lining up with TRBD2. V shed 5 bases, J shed 7 bases, and the junction held 14 bases outside the gene matches. The CDR3 is 16 amino acids. Germline V CDR1 and CDR2: SGHAT, FQNNGV.

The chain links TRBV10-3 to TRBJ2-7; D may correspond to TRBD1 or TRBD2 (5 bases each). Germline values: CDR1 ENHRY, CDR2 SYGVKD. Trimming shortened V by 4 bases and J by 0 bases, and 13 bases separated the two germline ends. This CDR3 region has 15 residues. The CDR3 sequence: CAISAGTDSSYEQYF. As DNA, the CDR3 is TGTGCCATCAGTGCCGGGACGGATAGCTCCTACGAGCAGTACTTC.

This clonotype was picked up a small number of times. The CDR3 protein is CAWSNRRNQPQHF. The CDR3 nucleotides read TGTGCCTGGAGTAACAGACGGAATCAGCCCCAGCATTTT. This sequence joins TRBV30 and TRBJ1-5; no firm D call. The CDR3 has 13 amino acids. V was shortened by 2 bases and J by 4 bases, with 9 bases between the two germline ends. In germline, CDR1 is GTSNPN, CDR2 SVGIG (reference sequence).

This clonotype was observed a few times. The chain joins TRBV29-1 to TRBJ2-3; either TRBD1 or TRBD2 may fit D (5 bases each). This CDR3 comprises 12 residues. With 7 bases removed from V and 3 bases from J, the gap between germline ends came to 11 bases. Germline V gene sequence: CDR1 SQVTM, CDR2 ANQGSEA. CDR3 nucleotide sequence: TGCAGCGATGGGACGGCGACAGATACGCAGTATTTT. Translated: CSDGTATDTQYF.

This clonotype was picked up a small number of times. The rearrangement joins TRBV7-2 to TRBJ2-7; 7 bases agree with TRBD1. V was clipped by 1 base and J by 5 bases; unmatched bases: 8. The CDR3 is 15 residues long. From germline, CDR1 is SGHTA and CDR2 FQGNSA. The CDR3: CASSLGARGFNEQYF. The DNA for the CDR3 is TGTGCCAGCAGCTTAGGAGCCAGGGGGTTCAACGAGCAGTACTTC.

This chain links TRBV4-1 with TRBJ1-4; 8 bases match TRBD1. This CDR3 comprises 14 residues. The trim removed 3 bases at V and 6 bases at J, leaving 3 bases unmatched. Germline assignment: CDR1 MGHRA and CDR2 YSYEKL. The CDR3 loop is CASSQTGVYEKLFF. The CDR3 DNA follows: TGCGCCAGCAGCCAGACAGGGGTTTATGAAAAACTGTTTTTT.

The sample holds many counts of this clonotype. The CDR3 spells CASSSTGAPYEQYF. The CDR3 DNA reads as TGCGCCAGCAGCTCGACAGGGGCTCCCTACGAGCAGTACTTC. The gene calls are TRBV5-1 and TRBJ2-7; TRBD1 aligns across 8 bases. The V and J ends lost 3 bases and 2 bases, in that order; junction bases with no gene match: 4. The CDR3 spans 14 residues. The germline V gene encodes CDR1 SGHRS and CDR2 YFSETQ. Together with reference TRBV5-1 and TRBJ2-7, the CDR3 gives the full variable domain: KAGVTQTPRYLIKTRGQQVTLSCSPISGHRSVSWYQQTPGQGLQFLFEYFSETQRNKGNFPGRFSGRQFSNSRSEMNVSTLELGDSALYLCASSSTGAPYEQYFGPGTRLTVT.